One sample yielded the 21 T cell receptor beta chains listed below, sequenced in a study of cytomegalovirus exposure and HLA in healthy donors. The PCR used 60 Vbeta and 13 Jbeta primers. Measured with immunoSEQ multiplex PCR; TCRdb has only the in-frame clones, and not every one. The sample has 140,000 to 150,000 clones, 75% to 80% seen once. The specimen sequenced was PBMCs. These receptor sequences come from a woman aged 18-30 years in good health and CMV-seropositive.

V gene TRBV5-6 combines with J gene TRBJ2-1, with 7 bases aligning to TRBD2. Germline values: CDR1 SGHDT, CDR2 YYEEEE. The CDR3 consists of 16 residues. V gave up 4 bases and J gave up 8 bases; unmatched junction bases: 15. In DNA form, the CDR3 reads TGTGCCAGCAGCCGGAGGGAGGGGTGGTCTTTGGATGAGCAGTTCTTC. Translating it yields CASSRREGWSLDEQFF.

This chain joins TRBV2 and TRBJ1-2, with D hard to call. The V end was cut by 3 bases, the J end by 6 bases, with 17 bases between. The CDR3 length is 15 residues. Per the germline V gene, CDR1 is SNHLY and CDR2 is FYNNEI. The CDR3 reads CASSEGQNTLDGYTF. In DNA, the CDR3 is TGTGCCAGCAGTGAGGGCCAAAATACCCTGGATGGCTACACCTTC.

The gene calls are TRBV6-6 and TRBJ1-4, with 8 bases matching TRBD1. CDR1 is MNHNY and CDR2 is SVGAGI in the germline V gene (reference sequence). This CDR3 has 15 amino acids. J was trimmed by 8 bases and V by 5 bases; bases with no gene match: 10. The CDR3 bases are TGTGCCAGCAGTAGGGACAGGTCGAGGGACGAAAAACTGTTTTTT. Protein product: CASSRDRSRDEKLFF.

This clone has only one observation. J is TRBJ1-3 and V is TRBV15; TRBD1 matches at 9 bases. The CDR3 loop spans 19 amino acids. V lost 4 bases, J lost 0 bases, and 13 bases stayed unmatched. Germline CDR1 LNHNV, CDR2 YYDKDF (reference sequence). The CDR3 loop reads CATSNWGTGIGLSGNTIYF. The CDR3 DNA is TGTGCCACCAGCAACTGGGGGACAGGGATAGGACTCTCTGGAAACACCATATATTTT.

This chain joins TRBV27 and TRBJ2-5, with a possible D match to TRBD2 (7 bases). V lost 10 bases and J 2 bases, leaving 20 bases between the germline ends. The CDR3 has 15 amino acids. The germline gives CDR1 MNHEY, CDR2 SMNVEV (reference sequence). CDR3 in amino acids: CATGAGRGGQETQYF. In DNA, the CDR3 is TGTGCCACCGGTGCAGGGAGGGGGGGACAAGAGACCCAGTACTTC.

The chain couples TRBV27 to TRBJ1-1; 7 nucleotides align to TRBD1. After removal of 3 bases from V and 4 bases from J, the junction contained 2 bases not matched to a gene. This CDR3 region has 13 residues. Germline V gene data show CDR1 as MNHEY and CDR2 as SMNVEV (reference sequence). CDR3 sequence: CASSFGQATEAFF. As DNA, the CDR3 is TGTGCCAGCAGTTTCGGACAGGCCACTGAAGCTTTCTTT.

The chain recombines TRBV5-1 with TRBJ2-3; weak D call: TRBD1 (6 bases). This CDR3 has 15 residues. Germline CDR1 reads SGHRS; CDR2 reads YFSETQ. The V end lost 4 bases, the J end lost 0 bases, and 12 bases lay between the germline ends. The CDR3 reads CASSHSGESTDTQYF. DNA for the CDR3: TGCGCCAGCAGCCACTCAGGGGAGAGCACAGATACGCAGTATTTT.

This chain joins TRBV10-3 and TRBJ2-5; the match to TRBD2 covers 11 bases. The CDR3 consists of 19 residues. J lost 5 bases, V lost 0 bases, and 14 bases had no gene match. CDR1 and CDR2 (germline): ENHRY, SYGVKD. CDR3 in amino acids: CAISESLAGGLQSLETQYF. For the CDR3, the DNA is TGTGCCATCAGTGAGTCTCTAGCGGGGGGACTACAGAGCTTGGAGACCCAGTACTTC.

The rearrangement links TRBV5-1 to TRBJ2-3; weak D call: TRBD1 (6 bases). The germline V gene encodes CDR1 SGHRS and CDR2 YFSETQ. V was shortened by 4 bases and J by 5 bases, with 14 bases between the two germline ends. This CDR3 is 14 amino acids long. CDR3 bases: TGCGCCAGCAGCCAATACAGGGCTGGAGATACGCAGTATTTT. Translating gives CASSQYRAGDTQYF.

The genes are TRBV2 and TRBJ2-5, with TRBD2 as a possible D gene (6 bases). Trimming removed 7 bases at V and 2 bases at J, with 11 bases between. The CDR3 totals 13 residues. Germline assignment: CDR1 SNHLY and CDR2 FYNNEI. CDR3 nucleotide sequence: TGTGCCAGCAACGGACTACAGCAAGAGACCCAGTACTTC. Translating gives CASNGLQQETQYF.

The chain employs TRBV18 and TRBJ2-1, with 7 bases matching TRBD2. Per germline, CDR1 KGHSH and CDR2 LQKENI. The CDR3 extends over 15 amino acids. V shed 3 bases, J shed 6 bases, and the junction held 8 bases outside the gene matches. The CDR3 DNA sequence: TGTGCCAGCTCACCGACCGGGACTACTTCCAATGAGCAGTTCTTC. Its translation: CASSPTGTTSNEQFF.

The genes are TRBV11-2 and TRBJ1-6; TRBD1 matches at 7 bases. CDR1 is SGHAT and CDR2 is FQNNGV in the germline V gene. This CDR3 region has 17 residues. After removal of 2 bases from V and 8 bases from J, the junction contained 12 bases not matched to a gene. The CDR3: CASSLWVWDRGYSPLHF. CDR3 DNA sequence: TGTGCCAGCAGCTTATGGGTGTGGGACAGAGGGTATTCACCCCTCCACTTT.

Only one count was recorded for this clone. A junction boundary mismatches the germline segment, possibly from a read error. The chain has TRBV7-9 and TRBJ2-1, with 12 nucleotides matching TRBD2. The CDR3 contains 15 residues. The germline CDR1 and CDR2 sequences are SEHNR and FQNEAQ (reference sequence). The CDR3 nucleotides are TGTTCCAGCAGCTCTAGCGGGGGGGCCTACAATGAGCAGTTCTTC. The encoded protein is CSSSSSGGAYNEQFF.

The chain recombines TRBV4-3 with TRBJ1-2; 11 bases are a match to TRBD1. The CDR3 covers 18 residues. Trimming removed 0 bases from V and 2 bases from J; junction bases left unmatched: 8. Per germline, CDR1 LGHNA and CDR2 YSLEER. The CDR3 sequence is CASSQDPGQGVYNYGYTF. In nucleotides, the CDR3 is TGCGCCAGCAGCCAAGACCCGGGACAGGGGGTTTACAACTATGGCTACACCTTC.

V usage is TRBV7-2 and J usage is TRBJ2-7; 10 nucleotides match TRBD2. Germline CDR1 is SGHTA and CDR2 is FQGNSA. V lost 5 bases to trimming and J lost 3 bases; unmatched junction nucleotides: 4. This CDR3 contains 14 residues. DNA for the CDR3: TGTGCCAGCAGCCCCGGGACTAGCGACTACGAGCAGTACTTC. Its protein product is CASSPGTSDYEQYF.

The chain combines TRBV7-9 with TRBJ2-7; TRBD2 might be the D (5 bases). Deletions cut 2 bases from V and 0 bases from J, with 11 bases between. Germline V gene data show CDR1 as SEHNR and CDR2 as FQNEAQ (reference sequence). This CDR3 has 15 amino acids. CDR3 sequence: CASSLYEGSSYEQYF. CDR3 sequence (DNA): TGTGCCAGCAGCTTATATGAGGGAAGCTCCTACGAGCAGTACTTC.

J is TRBJ1-4 and V is TRBV27, with 7 bases lining up with TRBD1. With 5 bases clipped from V and 10 bases from J, the junction kept 10 bases outside the gene matches. There are 14 residues in the CDR3. CDR1 MNHEY and CDR2 SMNVEV come from the germline V gene (reference sequence). CDR3 protein: CASSPWGQYLKLFF. CDR3 sequence (DNA): TGTGCCAGCAGTCCTTGGGGACAGTATTTAAAACTGTTTTTT.

This sequence joins TRBV14 and TRBJ1-1, with D possibly being TRBD1 (6 bases). The CDR3 has 13 amino acids. V was shortened by 5 bases and J by 3 bases, with 10 bases between the two germline ends. Germline loops: CDR1 SGHDN, CDR2 FVKESK. This CDR3 is CASSSQGYTEAFF. The CDR3 coding sequence is TGTGCCAGCAGCTCTCAGGGGTACACTGAAGCTTTCTTT.

This clone has a handful of counts. The chain uses TRBV6-5 and TRBJ2-3, with TRBD2 matching over 8 bases. The CDR3 has 13 residues. Germline CDR1 MNHEY, CDR2 SVGAGI. V was clipped by 7 bases and J by 7 bases; unmatched bases: 7. The CDR3 DNA follows: TGTGCCAGCACGGCGGGGGGCCCAAATACGCAGTATTTT. Translation: CASTAGGPNTQYF.

The J gene is TRBJ2-6, the V gene TRBV7-2; TRBD1 is a possible D gene (5 bases). The V gene lost 5 bases and the J gene lost 2 bases, with 10 bases spanning the gap. The germline V gene encodes CDR1 SGHTA and CDR2 FQGNSA. This CDR3 has 15 amino acids. The CDR3 nucleotides read TGTGCCAGCAGCCTTAGACAGCCTGGGGCCAACGTCCTGACTTTC. As protein: CASSLRQPGANVLTF.

This rearrangement joins TRBV18 to TRBJ2-3; perhaps TRBD1 as D (6 bases). The germline V and J ends were trimmed by 5 bases and 2 bases, with 14 bases remaining between them. This CDR3 is 15 amino acids long. Germline CDR1 KGHSH, CDR2 LQKENI. The CDR3 sequence is CASSFQTGYTDTQYF. The DNA of the CDR3 is TGTGCCAGCTCATTTCAGACAGGATACACAGATACGCAGTATTTT.